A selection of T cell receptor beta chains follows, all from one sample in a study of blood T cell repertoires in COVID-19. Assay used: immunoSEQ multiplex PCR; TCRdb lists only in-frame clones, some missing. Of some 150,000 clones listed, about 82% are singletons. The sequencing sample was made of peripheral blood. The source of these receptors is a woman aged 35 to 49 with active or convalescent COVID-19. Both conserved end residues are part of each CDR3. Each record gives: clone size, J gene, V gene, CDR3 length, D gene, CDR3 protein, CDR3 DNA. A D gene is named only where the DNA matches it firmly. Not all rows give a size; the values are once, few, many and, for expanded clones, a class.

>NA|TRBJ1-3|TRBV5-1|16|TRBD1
CASSRTQGGSGNTIYF
TGCGCCAGCAGCAGGACCCAGGGGGGCTCTGGAAACACCATATATTTT
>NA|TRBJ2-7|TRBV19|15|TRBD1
CASSRRDRGTYEQYF
TGTGCCAGTAGTCGCCGGGACAGGGGTACCTACGAGCAGTACTTC
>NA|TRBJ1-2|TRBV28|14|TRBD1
CASSLWGQGDGYTF
TGTGCCAGCAGTTTATGGGGACAGGGAGACGGCTACACCTTC
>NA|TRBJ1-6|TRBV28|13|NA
CASSRTANSPLHF
TGTGCCAGCAGCCGGACAGCGAATTCACCCCTCCACTTT
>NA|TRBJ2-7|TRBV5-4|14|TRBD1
CASSSTGVDYEQYF
TGTGCCAGCAGCTCGACAGGGGTCGACTACGAGCAGTACTTC
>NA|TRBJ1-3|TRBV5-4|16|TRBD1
CASSGRGSDSGNTIYF
TGTGCCAGCAGCGGCAGGGGGAGCGACTCTGGAAACACCATATATTTT
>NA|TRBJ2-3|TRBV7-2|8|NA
CASGGSYF
TGTGCCAGCGGCGGGTCGTATTTT
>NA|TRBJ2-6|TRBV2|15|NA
CASTQAGSGANVLTF
TGTGCCAGCACCCAGGCGGGCTCTGGGGCCAACGTCCTGACTTTC
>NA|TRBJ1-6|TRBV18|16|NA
CASSPTGSSYNSPLHF
TGTGCCAGCTCACCAACAGGGAGCTCCTATAATTCACCCCTCCACTTT
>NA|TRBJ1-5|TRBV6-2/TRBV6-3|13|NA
CASSGPRRGPQHF
TGTGCCAGCAGCGGACCTCGCCGGGGGCCCCAGCATTTT
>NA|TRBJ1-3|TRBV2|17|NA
CASSPTYGHHSGNTIYF
TGTGCCAGCAGTCCTACCTACGGACACCACTCTGGAAACACCATATATTTT
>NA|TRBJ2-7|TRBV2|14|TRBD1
CASRRTGGSYEQYF
TGTGCCAGCAGACGGACAGGGGGTTCCTACGAGCAGTACTTC
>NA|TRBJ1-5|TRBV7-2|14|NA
CASNQAGGNQPQHF
TGTGCCAGCAATCAGGCAGGGGGCAATCAGCCCCAGCATTTT
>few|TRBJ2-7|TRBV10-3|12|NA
CAITTNSYEQYF
TGTGCCATCACGACAAACTCCTACGAGCAGTACTTC
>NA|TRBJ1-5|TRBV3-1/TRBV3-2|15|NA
CASSQGSASVQPQHF
TGTGCCAGCAGCCAAGGTTCAGCCAGCGTGCAGCCCCAGCATTTT
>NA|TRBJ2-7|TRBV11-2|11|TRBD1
CASSLSSGTDF
TGTGCCAGCAGCTTATCATCCGGGACAGACTTC
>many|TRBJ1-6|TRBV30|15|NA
CAWSAGRNRNSPLHF
TGTGCCTGGAGCGCCGGGAGGAATCGGAATTCACCCCTCCACTTT
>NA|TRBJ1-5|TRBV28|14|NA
CASSFYRVHQPQHF
TGTGCCAGCAGTTTTTACAGGGTTCATCAGCCCCAGCATTTT
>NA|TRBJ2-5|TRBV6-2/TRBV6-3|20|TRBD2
CASSGRWRLARGLGQETQYF
TGTGCCAGCAGTGGCCGATGGCGACTAGCGAGAGGCTTGGGCCAAGAGACCCAGTACTTC
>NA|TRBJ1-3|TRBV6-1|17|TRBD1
CASSVQTQGGSGNTIYF
TGTGCCAGCAGTGTTCAAACACAGGGGGGCTCTGGAAACACCATATATTTT
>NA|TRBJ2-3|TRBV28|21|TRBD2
CASSLWAPGTSGRVQTDTQYF
TGTGCCAGCAGTTTATGGGCCCCCGGGACTAGCGGGAGGGTGCAGACAGATACGCAGTATTTT
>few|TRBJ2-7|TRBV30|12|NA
CAWSFQEGEQYF
TGTGCCTGGAGTTTTCAGGAGGGCGAGCAGTACTTC
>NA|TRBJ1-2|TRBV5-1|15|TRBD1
CASSLGQGNNYGYTF
TGCGCCAGCAGCTTGGGACAGGGGAATAACTATGGCTACACCTTC
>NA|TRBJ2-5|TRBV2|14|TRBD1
CASKTGGGQETQYF
TGTGCCAGCAAAACAGGGGGAGGTCAAGAGACCCAGTACTTC
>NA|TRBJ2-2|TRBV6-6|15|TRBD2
CASSPIAGLTGELFF
TGTGCCAGCAGTCCCATAGCGGGACTCACCGGGGAGCTGTTTTTT
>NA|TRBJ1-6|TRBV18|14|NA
CASTPRGVDSPLHF
TGTGCCAGCACCCCCCGGGGGGTGGATTCACCCCTCCACTTT
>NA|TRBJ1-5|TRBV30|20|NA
CAWSVLFSGPQGGGNQPQHF
TGTGCCTGGAGTGTACTATTTTCCGGGCCACAGGGAGGGGGCAATCAGCCCCAGCATTTT
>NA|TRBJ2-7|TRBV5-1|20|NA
CASSLVSPFGQVVPTYEQYF
TGCGCCAGCAGCTTGGTATCTCCGTTTGGTCAGGTCGTACCTACTTACGAGCAGTACTTC
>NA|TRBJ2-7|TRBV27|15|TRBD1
CASSLSAGGIYEQYF
TGTGCCAGCAGTTTATCGGCAGGGGGTATCTACGAGCAGTACTTC
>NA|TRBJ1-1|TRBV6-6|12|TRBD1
CASSRDREVAFF
TGTGCCAGCAGCCGGGACAGGGAGGTAGCTTTCTTT
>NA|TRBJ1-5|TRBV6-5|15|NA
CASSYTRTGGQPQHF
TGTGCCAGCAGCTACACCAGGACGGGGGGTCAGCCCCAGCATTTT